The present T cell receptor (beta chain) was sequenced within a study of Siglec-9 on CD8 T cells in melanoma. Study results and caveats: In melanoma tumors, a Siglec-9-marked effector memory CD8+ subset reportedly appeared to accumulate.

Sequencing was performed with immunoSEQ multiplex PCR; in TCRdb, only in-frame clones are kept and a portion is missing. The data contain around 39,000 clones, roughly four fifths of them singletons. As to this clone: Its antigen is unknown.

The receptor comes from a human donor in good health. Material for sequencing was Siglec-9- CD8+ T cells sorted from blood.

CDR3 coding DNA: TGTGCCAGCAGCCCTCTAGGCAGGGAGACCCAGTACTTC. The encoded protein is CASSPLGRETQYF. This chain joins TRBV7-9 and TRBJ2-5; D call uncertain. Trimming took off 5 bases at V and 5 bases at J, with 12 bases between the two ends. The CDR3 has 13 residues. Looked up from germline, CDR1 is SEHNR and CDR2 is FQNEAQ (reference sequence).